Following are 19 T cell receptor beta chains from one sample sequenced in a study of blood T cells in healthy people across ages. Then a second PCR, running about 6 to 12 cycles, was carried out with a sample-barcoded 5' primer and a J-beta primer mix. In TCRdb, the 5' RACE reads were re-called with MiXCR into one record per CDR3 protein. The sample has hundreds of thousands of distinct CDR3 sequences; around a fifth are singletons. Material for sequencing was blood. Source of these receptors: a man between 65 and 85 years old in good health.

This clonotype has more than one count but fewer than ten. The chain is built from TRBV20-1 and TRBJ2-3; a possible D gene is TRBD2 (7 bases). The CDR3 runs 16 residues. CDR1 and CDR2 from the germline V gene are DFQATT and SNEGSKA (reference sequence). V was shortened by 4 bases and J by 2 bases, with 19 bases between the two germline ends. CDR3 nucleotide sequence: TGCAGTGCTAAAGGTTCGCGGGGGCCCCTCACAGATACGCAGTATTTT. It translates to CSAKGSRGPLTDTQYF.

A few counts support this clonotype. The CDR3 sequence: CSASLWDSSYNEQFF. The CDR3 DNA is TGCAGTGCTAGTTTGTGGGATAGCTCCTACAATGAGCAGTTCTTC. V gene TRBV20-1 combines with J gene TRBJ2-1; D is uncertain. With 3 bases removed from V and 0 bases from J, the gap between germline ends came to 12 bases. The CDR3 is 15 amino acids. Germline-derived CDR1 and CDR2 are DFQATT and SNEGSKA (reference sequence).

The chain has TRBV12-3 or TRBV12-4 and TRBJ2-2, with D possibly matching TRBD2 (6 bases). The CDR3 is 16 residues long. With 0 bases removed from V and 6 bases from J, the gap between germline ends came to 14 bases. CDR3: CASSLARDGFAGELFF. The CDR3 bases are TGTGCCAGCAGTTTAGCGCGGGACGGGTTCGCCGGGGAGCTGTTTTTT.

This clonotype came up a few times. V and J are TRBV14 and TRBJ1-5; no clear D gene. The germline V gene encodes CDR1 SGHDN and CDR2 FVKESK. V was shortened by 1 base and J by 1 base, with 11 bases between the two germline ends. The CDR3 length is 16 residues. The DNA for the CDR3 is TGTGCCAGCAGCCAAGTAGGAAGGTTCAGCAATCAGCCCCAGCATTTT. Residues: CASSQVGRFSNQPQHF.

The chain joins TRBV7-3 to TRBJ1-6; D gene uncertain. This CDR3 is built from 14 residues. Germline values: CDR1 SGHTA, CDR2 FQGTGA. V was cut by 0 bases and J by 8 bases, with 8 bases left in between. The CDR3 bases are TGTGCCAGCAGCTTAACAGGGATTGATTCACCCCTCCACTTT. This gives the protein CASSLTGIDSPLHF.

This clonotype showed up just a few times. The V and J genes are TRBV12-3 or TRBV12-4 and TRBJ2-7; the D gene is possibly TRBD1 (5 bases). CDR3 length equals 11 residues. Trimming cost V 7 bases and J 8 bases, with 12 bases left between them. This CDR3 reads CASTSGKKQYF. The CDR3, as DNA: TGTGCCAGCACATCAGGGAAAAAGCAGTACTTC.

The table lists this clonotype with a few counts. V is TRBV28 and J is TRBJ2-4; maybe TRBD2 (6 bases). The CDR3 sequence is 15 residues long. The germline gives CDR1 MDHEN, CDR2 SYDVKM. Trimming removed 3 bases at V and 6 bases at J, with 15 bases between. CDR3 in amino acids: CASSLEGQGRNIQYF. The DNA for the CDR3 is TGTGCCAGCAGTTTGGAGGGGCAGGGTAGAAACATTCAGTACTTC.

V and J are TRBV2 and TRBJ2-5; tentative D call: TRBD2 (5 bases). The CDR3 loop spans 15 amino acids. With 6 bases removed from V and 5 bases from J, the gap between germline ends came to 19 bases. Germline V gives CDR1 SNHLY, CDR2 FYNNEI. DNA of the CDR3: TGTGCCAGCAGGACCTTGGAGGTTTTAACGGAGACCCAGTACTTC. It translates to CASRTLEVLTETQYF.

The V call is TRBV28, the J call TRBJ2-1; 10 nucleotides match TRBD2. The CDR3 sequence is 16 residues long. Germline trimming cut 5 bases from V and 3 bases from J; bases unmatched to any gene: 7. Per the germline V gene, CDR1 is MDHEN and CDR2 is SYDVKM. The CDR3 bases are TGTGCCAGCAGTGTAGCGGGAGGCCTCCTCTACAATGAGCAGTTCTTC. This codes for CASSVAGGLLYNEQFF.

This clonotype was counted a few times. A much bigger clone sits one base away, suggesting this may be a read error. Here the CDR3 DNA reads TGTGCTAGTGGTTTGGACAACAATGGGCAGTTCTTC. Translated, it gives CASGLDNNGQFF. This chain connects TRBV12-5 to TRBJ2-1; D gene unclear. From germline, CDR1 is LGHNT and CDR2 FRNRAP. The CDR3 contains 12 residues.

This clonotype has only a few counts. The genes are TRBV20-1 and TRBJ2-1, with 8 bases fitting TRBD2. Germline-derived CDR1 and CDR2 are DFQATT and SNEGSKA (reference sequence). This CDR3 has 15 residues. Trimming at V came to 4 bases and at J to 0 bases, leaving 5 bases not matched to a gene. The CDR3 protein is CSAKSGRASYNEQFF. DNA of the CDR3: TGCAGTGCTAAGTCCGGGAGGGCCTCCTACAATGAGCAGTTCTTC.

The rearrangement joins TRBV25-1 to TRBJ2-3; D is uncertain. Per germline, CDR1 MGHDK and CDR2 SYGVNS. CDR3 length: 15 residues. V shed 1 base and J shed 0 bases, with 8 bases lying between them. Here the CDR3 DNA reads TGTGCCAGCAGTGAATGGGCCAGTAGCACAGATACGCAGTATTTT. Its translation is CASSEWASSTDTQYF.

There are many counts of this clonotype. In DNA, the CDR3 is TGTGCCAGCAGCGAAGCGAGGTGGGACAGGGGTGGACTCTCTGGGGCCAACGTCCTGACTTTC. Protein product: CASSEARWDRGGLSGANVLTF. This sequence joins TRBV28 and TRBJ2-6; 10 nucleotides align to TRBD1. V was clipped by 6 bases and J by 0 bases; unmatched bases: 17. The CDR3 contains 21 residues. The germline CDR1 and CDR2 sequences are MDHEN and SYDVKM. Complete variable domain (other parts from reference TRBV28 and TRBJ2-6): DVKVTQSSRYLVKRTGEKVFLECVQDMDHENMFWYRQDPGLGLRLIYFSYDVKMKEKGDIPEGYSVSREKKERFSLILESASTNQTSMYLCASSEARWDRGGLSGANVLTFGAGSRLTVL.

The CDR3: CASSLAGGQGREQFF. In nucleotides, the CDR3 is TGTGCCAGCAGCTTAGCGGGAGGTCAGGGGCGGGAGCAGTTCTTC. The chain joins TRBV7-9 to TRBJ2-1; possibly TRBD1 or TRBD2 for D (6 bases each). The germline CDR1 and CDR2 sequences are SEHNR and FQNEAQ (reference sequence). The CDR3 covers 15 residues. Between the trimmed V and J ends, which lost 0 bases and 10 bases, there was a span of 16 bases.

The rearrangement joins TRBV27 to TRBJ1-1; D is uncertain. The CDR3 runs 14 residues. V shed 2 bases and J shed 3 bases, with 10 bases lying between them. The V gene's germline CDR1 is MNHEY and CDR2 SMNVEV (reference sequence). This CDR3 is CASSLGQPYTEAFF. The CDR3 DNA reads TGTGCCAGCAGTTTAGGGCAGCCATACACTGAAGCTTTCTTT.

This clonotype was seen only a few times. This chain joins TRBV6-1 and TRBJ1-4; D uncertain. Trimming removed 2 bases from V and 8 bases from J, with 9 bases in between. The CDR3 spans 13 residues. Germline-derived CDR1 and CDR2 are MNHNS and SASEGT. The CDR3 region has the DNA TGTGCCAGCAGTGAACGGTTGAGCGAAAAACTGTTTTTT. Amino acid sequence: CASSERLSEKLFF.

This clonotype was counted once. The chain is built from TRBV25-1 and TRBJ2-7, with D maybe TRBD2 (6 bases). V lost 1 base to trimming and J lost 4 bases, with 11 bases between them. The CDR3 totals 14 residues. The germline CDR1 and CDR2 sequences are MGHDK and SYGVNS. The CDR3 here is CASSESGGMYEQYF. CDR3 nucleotides: TGTGCCAGCAGTGAATCCGGGGGAATGTACGAGCAGTACTTC.

The V gene is TRBV6-1, the J gene TRBJ1-2; the D gene is possibly TRBD1 (5 bases). Looked up from germline, CDR1 is MNHNS and CDR2 is SASEGT. Trimming pared 0 bases from V and 6 bases from J, leaving 8 bases between. CDR3 length: 13 amino acids. The DNA of the CDR3 is TGTGCCAGCAGTGAAGCCAGGGTGCATGGCTACACCTTC. Its translation is CASSEARVHGYTF.

This clonotype appeared many times. The CDR3 loop is CASSWGTNTDTQYF. DNA for the CDR3: TGTGCCAGCAGTTGGGGGACCAACACAGATACGCAGTATTTT. J is TRBJ2-3 and V is TRBV28; perhaps D is TRBD1 or TRBD2 (5 bases each). The CDR3 contains 14 residues. The germline V gene has CDR1 MDHEN and CDR2 SYDVKM. V dropped 4 bases and J dropped 2 bases, with 10 bases sitting between them.